The clone carrying this T cell receptor beta chain was detected only a few times. Antigen: not known. The CDR3 consists of 13 residues. With 5 bases removed from V and 1 base from J, the gap between germline ends came to 9 bases. The germline gives CDR1 DFQATT, CDR2 SNEGSKA (reference sequence). The data originate from a study of response to subunit inactivated influenza vaccine. General study points: Only a handful of new T cells, the authors suggested, are recruited with each seasonal influenza vaccination.

Each CDR3 protein gets one entry after TCRdb re-called the RT-PCR reads with MiXCR. The repertoire includes approximately 530,000 distinct CDR3 sequences, approximately 7.7% of them detected once, and 10% to 15% sits in the top ten. Sequenced here: PBMCs from blood, sampled less than 25 months after vaccination. The gene calls are TRBV20-1 and TRBJ1-5; maybe TRBD1 (5 bases). The sequence was obtained from a man in his fifties or sixties who received an inactivated influenza vaccine. The DNA for the CDR3 is TGCAGTGCTCGAAGACAGAGCAATCAGCCCCAGCATTTT. Its protein product is CSARRQSNQPQHF.